This passage covers 4 T cell receptor beta chains from one sample sequenced in a study of blood T cell repertoires in COVID-19. TCRdb's table, derived via immunoSEQ multiplex PCR, lists solely in-frame clones and lacks some. The repertoire consists of roughly 500,000 clones, with approximately 88% occurring once and the leading ten covering about 1.7%. The sequencing sample was made of PBMCs or T cells enriched from blood (not recorded which). These receptors were obtained from a woman aged 40 to 49 who had recovered from COVID-19.

The chain recombines TRBV5-1 with TRBJ1-3, with 9 positions matching TRBD1. After removal of 1 base from V and 2 bases from J, the junction contained 1 base not matched to a gene. The CDR3 contains 15 residues. Germline lookup yields CDR1 SGHRS and CDR2 YFSETQ. CDR3 loop: CASSLRQGAGNTIYF. DNA for the CDR3: TGCGCCAGCAGCTTGAGACAGGGGGCTGGAAACACCATATATTTT.

V is TRBV5-6 and J is TRBJ1-6, with a possible D match to TRBD1 (6 bases). Trimming stripped 0 bases from V and 8 bases from J, with 12 bases between. The CDR3 is 15 residues long. Germline V CDR1 and CDR2: SGHDT, YYEEEE. CDR3 in amino acids: CASSLGQGTDSPLHF. CDR3 coding DNA: TGTGCCAGCAGCTTGGGTCAGGGGACCGATTCACCCCTCCACTTT. The full variable domain, rest sourced from reference TRBV5-6 and TRBJ1-6, is DAGVTQSPTHLIKTRGQQVTLRCSPKSGHDTVSWYQQALGQGPQFIFQYYEEEERQRGNFPDRFSGHQFPNYSSELNVNALLLGDSALYLCASSLGQGTDSPLHFGNGTRLTVT.

The V and J genes are TRBV7-2 and TRBJ1-5, with TRBD1 matching 7 bases. The germline CDR1 and CDR2 sequences are SGHTA and FQGNSA. The CDR3 spans 16 residues. Trimming took 4 bases from V and 0 from J; bases not matched to a gene: 6. The CDR3 region has the DNA TGTGCCAGCAGCTCGGGGACAGTTTATAGCAATCAGCCCCAGCATTTT. It codes for CASSSGTVYSNQPQHF. The full variable domain, its missing parts supplied by reference TRBV7-2 and TRBJ1-5, is GAGVSQSPSNKVTEKGKDVELRCDPISGHTALYWYRQSLGQGLEFLIYFQGNSAPDKSGLPSDRFSAERTGGSVSTLTIQRTQQEDSAVYLCASSSGTVYSNQPQHFGDGTRLSIL.

This clone was recorded once. V gene TRBV30 combines with J gene TRBJ2-7; TRBD1 agrees at 9 bases. The germline V gene encodes CDR1 GTSNPN and CDR2 SVGIG (reference sequence). The CDR3 extends over 13 amino acids. The V and J ends lost 5 bases and 3 bases, in that order; junction bases with no gene match: 5. The CDR3 DNA sequence: TGTGCCTGGGGGACAGGGCATGGCTACGAGCAGTACTTC. Translation gives CAWGTGHGYEQYF.